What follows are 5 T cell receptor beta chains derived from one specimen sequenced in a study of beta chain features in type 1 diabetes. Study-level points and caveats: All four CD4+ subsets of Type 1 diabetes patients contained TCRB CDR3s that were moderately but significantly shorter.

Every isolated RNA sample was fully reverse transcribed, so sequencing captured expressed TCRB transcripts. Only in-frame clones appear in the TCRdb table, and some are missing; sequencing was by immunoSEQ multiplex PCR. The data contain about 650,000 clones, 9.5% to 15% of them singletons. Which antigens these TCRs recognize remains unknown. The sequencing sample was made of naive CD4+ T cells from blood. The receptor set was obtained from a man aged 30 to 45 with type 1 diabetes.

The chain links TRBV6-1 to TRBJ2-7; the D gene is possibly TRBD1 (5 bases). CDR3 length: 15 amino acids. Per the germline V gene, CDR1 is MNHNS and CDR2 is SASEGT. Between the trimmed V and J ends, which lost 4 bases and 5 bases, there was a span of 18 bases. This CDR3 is CASSVRAGYSNEQYF. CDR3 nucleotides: TGTGCCAGCAGTGTTCGCGCAGGGTACTCTAACGAGCAGTACTTC.

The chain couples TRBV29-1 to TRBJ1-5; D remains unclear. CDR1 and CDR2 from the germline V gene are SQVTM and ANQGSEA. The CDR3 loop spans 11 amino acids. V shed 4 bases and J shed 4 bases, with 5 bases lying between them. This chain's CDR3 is CSVGINQPQHF. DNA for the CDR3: TGCAGCGTTGGGATAAATCAGCCCCAGCATTTT.

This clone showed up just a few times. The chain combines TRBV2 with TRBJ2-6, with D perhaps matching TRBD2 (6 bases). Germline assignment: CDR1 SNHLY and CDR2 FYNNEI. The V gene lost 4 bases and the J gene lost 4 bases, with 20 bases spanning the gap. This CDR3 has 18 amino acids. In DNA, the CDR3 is TGTGCCAGCAGTGCTGGAGGGATCACTCTGGACGGGGCCAACGTCCTGACTTTC. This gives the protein CASSAGGITLDGANVLTF.

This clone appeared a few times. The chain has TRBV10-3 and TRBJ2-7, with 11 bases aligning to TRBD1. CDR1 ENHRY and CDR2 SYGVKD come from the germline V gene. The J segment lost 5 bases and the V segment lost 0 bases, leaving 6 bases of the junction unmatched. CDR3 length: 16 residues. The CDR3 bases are TGTGCCATCAGTGAGTCGGGACAGGGGGTCGTAAACGAGCAGTACTTC. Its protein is CAISESGQGVVNEQYF.

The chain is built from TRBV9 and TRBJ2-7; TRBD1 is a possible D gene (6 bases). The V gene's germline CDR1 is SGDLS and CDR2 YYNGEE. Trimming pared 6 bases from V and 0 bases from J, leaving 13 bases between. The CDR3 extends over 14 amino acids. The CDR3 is CASKGRQDSYEQYF. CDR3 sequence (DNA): TGTGCCAGCAAAGGGCGACAGGACTCCTACGAGCAGTACTTC.